The 9 T cell receptor beta chains given below trace back to one sample, sequenced in a study of blood T cell repertoires in COVID-19. The protocol was immunoSEQ multiplex PCR, while the TCRdb copy is restricted to in-frame clones and leaves out a portion. This sample has 240,000 or so clones, with approximately 85% found just once. Input material: peripheral blood. Receptors were obtained from a woman under 40 with acute or convalescent COVID-19.

The rearrangement joins TRBV6-2 or TRBV6-3 to TRBJ2-7; D is unresolved. The CDR3 loop spans 15 amino acids. The germline V gene has CDR1 MNHEY and CDR2 SVGEGT. V was clipped by 2 bases and J by 6 bases, with 17 bases between them. The CDR3 DNA follows: TGTGCCAGCAGTTACCTTAGAGTGACTTCCCCCGAGCAGTACTTC. The encoded protein is CASSYLRVTSPEQYF.

The gene calls are TRBV27 and TRBJ1-5; no definite D call. Trimming stripped 3 bases from V and 6 bases from J, with 12 bases between. Germline V gene data show CDR1 as MNHEY and CDR2 as SMNVEV (reference sequence). The CDR3 covers 14 residues. The chain's CDR3 is CASSLSGEVQPQHF. Written as DNA, the CDR3 is TGTGCCAGCAGTTTGTCTGGGGAGGTTCAGCCCCAGCATTTT.

The rearrangement links TRBV4-1 to TRBJ2-7; 9 bases match TRBD2. Per germline, CDR1 MGHRA and CDR2 YSYEKL. This CDR3 has 16 residues. V was pared by 0 bases and J by 2 bases, with 5 bases of the junction left unmatched. The CDR3: CASSQDPGLATYEQYF. CDR3 DNA sequence: TGCGCCAGCAGCCAAGACCCGGGACTAGCTACCTACGAGCAGTACTTC.

The chain recombines TRBV5-1 with TRBJ1-5, with unresolved D. The V and J ends lost 0 bases and 3 bases respectively, with 4 bases between them. The germline V gene encodes CDR1 SGHRS and CDR2 YFSETQ. This CDR3 contains 13 residues. The CDR3 sequence is CASSLGINQPQHF. In DNA form, the CDR3 reads TGCGCCAGCAGCTTGGGTATCAATCAGCCCCAGCATTTT. The full variable domain, with the rest looked up from reference TRBV5-1 and TRBJ1-5, is KAGVTQTPRYLIKTRGQQVTLSCSPISGHRSVSWYQQTPGQGLQFLFEYFSETQRNKGNFPGRFSGRQFSNSRSEMNVSTLELGDSALYLCASSLGINQPQHFGDGTRLSIL.

This clone came up a few times. J is TRBJ2-7 and V is TRBV14; TRBD1 matches at 8 bases. V dropped 0 bases and J dropped 4; count of bases not matched to a gene: 11. The CDR3 totals 17 residues. The germline V gene encodes CDR1 SGHDN and CDR2 FVKESK. The CDR3 DNA follows: TGTGCCAGCAGCCAAGATGCGTTTGTGGACAGGGCTTACGAGCAGTACTTC. Translating it yields CASSQDAFVDRAYEQYF.

The chain uses TRBV7-3 and TRBJ1-6; TRBD1 agrees at 10 bases. Germline CDR1 SGHTA, CDR2 FQGTGA. This CDR3 is built from 16 residues. The ends lost 1 base at V and 6 bases at J; junction bases unmatched: 3. The CDR3 loop is CASSLRQGASNSPLHF. In DNA form, the CDR3 reads TGTGCCAGCAGCTTAAGACAGGGGGCGTCTAATTCACCCCTCCACTTT.

V and J are TRBV20-1 and TRBJ2-1, with 10 bases identical to TRBD1. In germline, CDR1 is DFQATT, CDR2 SNEGSKA (reference sequence). The CDR3 covers 11 residues. Losses at the gene ends were 6 bases for V and 8 bases for J; bases not matched to a gene: 1. CDR3 amino acids: CSAGQGDEQFF. Written as DNA, the CDR3 is TGCAGTGCAGGACAGGGGGATGAGCAGTTCTTC.

V usage is TRBV3-1 (or the pseudogene TRBV3-2) and J usage is TRBJ2-2; D remains ambiguous. The V and J ends lost 1 base and 0 bases respectively, with 9 bases between them. The CDR3 consists of 16 residues. Germline CDR1 reads LGHDT; CDR2 reads YNNKEL (reference sequence). The CDR3 sequence: CASSQGGPANTGELFF. The DNA of the CDR3 is TGTGCCAGCAGCCAAGGAGGTCCGGCGAACACCGGGGAGCTGTTTTTT.

The table lists this clone with a few counts. The chain links TRBV24-1 to TRBJ1-4; the D is unclear. Trimming took off 1 base at V and 8 bases at J, with 19 bases between the two ends. This CDR3 comprises 17 residues. The germline gives CDR1 KGHDR, CDR2 SFDVKD. The DNA for the CDR3 is TGTGCCACCAGTGATTTTTGGTCCAAATCGGGTCGGGAAAAACTGTTTTTT. This gives the protein CATSDFWSKSGREKLFF.